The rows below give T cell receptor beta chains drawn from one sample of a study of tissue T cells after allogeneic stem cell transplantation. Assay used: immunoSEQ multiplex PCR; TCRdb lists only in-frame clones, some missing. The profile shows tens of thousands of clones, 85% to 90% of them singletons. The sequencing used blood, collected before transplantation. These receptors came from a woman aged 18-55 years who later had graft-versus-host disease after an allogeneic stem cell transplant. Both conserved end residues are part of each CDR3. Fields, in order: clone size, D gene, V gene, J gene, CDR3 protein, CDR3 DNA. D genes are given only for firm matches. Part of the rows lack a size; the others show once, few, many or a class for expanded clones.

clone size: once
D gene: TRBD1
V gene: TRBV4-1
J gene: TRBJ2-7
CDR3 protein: CASSQELRTGWDEQYF
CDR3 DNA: TGCGCCAGCAGCCAAGAACTCCGGACAGGGTGGGACGAGCAGTACTTC

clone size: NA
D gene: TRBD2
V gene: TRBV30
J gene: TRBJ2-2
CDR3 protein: CAWSVLAGGPGELFF
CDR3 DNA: TGTGCCTGGAGTGTACTAGCGGGAGGGCCCGGGGAGCTGTTTTTT

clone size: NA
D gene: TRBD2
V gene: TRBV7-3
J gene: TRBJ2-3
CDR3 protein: CASSRLSGGGTDTQYF
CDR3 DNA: TGTGCCAGCAGCCGTCTTTCGGGGGGAGGCACAGATACGCAGTATTTT

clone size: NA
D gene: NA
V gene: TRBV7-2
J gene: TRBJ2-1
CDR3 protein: CASSLVVRRLYNEQFF
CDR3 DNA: TGTGCCAGCAGCTTAGTAGTGAGACGTCTCTACAATGAGCAGTTCTTC

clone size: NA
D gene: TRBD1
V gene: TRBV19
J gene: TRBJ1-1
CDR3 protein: CASTPGTANTEAFF
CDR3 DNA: TGTGCCAGTACCCCCGGGACAGCGAACACTGAAGCTTTCTTT

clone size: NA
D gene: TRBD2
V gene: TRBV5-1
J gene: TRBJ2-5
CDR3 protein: CASSLVGSGETQYF
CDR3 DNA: TGCGCCAGCAGCTTGGTCGGTAGCGGGGAGACCCAGTACTTC

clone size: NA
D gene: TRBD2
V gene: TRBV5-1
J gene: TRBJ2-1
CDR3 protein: CASSGTSGYNEQFF
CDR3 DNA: TGCGCCAGCTCGGGGACTAGCGGATACAATGAGCAGTTCTTC

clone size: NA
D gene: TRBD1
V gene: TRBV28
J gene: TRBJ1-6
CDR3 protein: CASSLSPNRQGYNSPLHF
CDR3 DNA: TGTGCCAGCAGTTTATCTCCTAACCGACAGGGGTACAATTCACCCCTCCACTTT

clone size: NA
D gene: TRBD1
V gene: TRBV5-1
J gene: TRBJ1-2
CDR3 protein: CASSLAGQGDGYTF
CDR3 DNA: TGCGCCAGCAGCTTGGCCGGGCAGGGGGATGGCTACACCTTC

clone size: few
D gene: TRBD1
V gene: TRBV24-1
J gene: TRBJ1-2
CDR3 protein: CATSESGQGIHGYTF
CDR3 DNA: TGTGCCACCAGTGAGTCGGGACAGGGGATTCATGGCTACACCTTC

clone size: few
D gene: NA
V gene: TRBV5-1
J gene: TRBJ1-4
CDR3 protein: CASSPSGEAANEKLFF
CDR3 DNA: TGCGCCAGCAGCCCGTCCGGGGAGGCGGCTAATGAAAAACTGTTTTTT

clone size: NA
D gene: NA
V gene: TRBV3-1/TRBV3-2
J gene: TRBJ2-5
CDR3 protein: CASSQYGGGQGETQYF
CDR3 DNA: TGTGCCAGCAGCCAGTACGGGGGAGGCCAGGGGGAGACCCAGTACTTC

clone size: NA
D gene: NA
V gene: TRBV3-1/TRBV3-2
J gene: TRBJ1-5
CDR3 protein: CASSPGLREQPQHF
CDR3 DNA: TGTGCCAGCAGCCCGGGACTTAGGGAACAGCCCCAGCATTTT

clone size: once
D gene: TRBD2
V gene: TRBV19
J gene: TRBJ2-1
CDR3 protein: CASSIGASGSSYNEQFF
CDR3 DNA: TGTGCCAGTAGTATAGGGGCTAGCGGTAGCTCCTACAATGAGCAGTTCTTC

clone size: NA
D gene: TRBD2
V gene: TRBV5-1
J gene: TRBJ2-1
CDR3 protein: CASSFLGGAGGVNEQFF
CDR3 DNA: TGCGCCAGCAGCTTCTTAGGAGGAGCGGGAGGTGTTAATGAGCAGTTCTTC

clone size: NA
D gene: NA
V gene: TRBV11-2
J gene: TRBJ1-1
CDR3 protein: CASSFQGPTEAFF
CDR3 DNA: TGTGCCAGCAGCTTTCAGGGGCCCACTGAAGCTTTCTTT

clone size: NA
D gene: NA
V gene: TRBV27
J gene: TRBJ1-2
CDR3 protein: CASSLSLGGLYGYTF
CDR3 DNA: TGTGCCAGCAGTTTATCACTCGGGGGGTTATATGGCTACACCTTC

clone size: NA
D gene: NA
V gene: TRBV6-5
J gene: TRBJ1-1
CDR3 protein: CASITDGAEAFF
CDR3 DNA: TGTGCCAGCATTACGGACGGAGCTGAAGCTTTCTTT

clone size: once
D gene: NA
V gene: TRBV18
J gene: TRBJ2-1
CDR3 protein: CASSPGFTLNNEQFF
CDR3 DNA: TGTGCCAGCTCACCAGGATTTACCCTCAACAATGAGCAGTTCTTC

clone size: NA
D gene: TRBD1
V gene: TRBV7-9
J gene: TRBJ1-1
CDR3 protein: CASSLDSGQTNTEAFF
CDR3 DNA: TGTGCCAGCAGCTTAGATTCGGGACAGACAAACACTGAAGCTTTCTTT

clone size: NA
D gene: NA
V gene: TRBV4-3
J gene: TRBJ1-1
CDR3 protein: CASSQGSRGLTEAFF
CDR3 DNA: TGCGCCAGCAGCCAAGGTTCACGGGGGCTCACTGAAGCTTTCTTT

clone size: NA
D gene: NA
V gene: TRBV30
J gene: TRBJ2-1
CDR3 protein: CAWTTKELAYNEQFF
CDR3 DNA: TGTGCCTGGACCACGAAGGAGCTAGCGTACAATGAGCAGTTCTTC

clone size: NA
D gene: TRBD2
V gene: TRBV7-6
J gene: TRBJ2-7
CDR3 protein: CASSLGIGAGSYEQYF
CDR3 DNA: TGTGCCAGCAGCTTAGGAATCGGAGCGGGGAGCTACGAGCAGTACTTC

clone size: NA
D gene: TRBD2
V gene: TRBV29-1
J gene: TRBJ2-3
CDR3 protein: CSVEDLASGSGTDTQYF
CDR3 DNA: TGCAGCGTTGAAGATCTAGCTAGCGGGAGTGGGACAGATACGCAGTATTTT

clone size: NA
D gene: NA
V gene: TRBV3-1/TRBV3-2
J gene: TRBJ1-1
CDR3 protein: CASSLRETGTEAFF
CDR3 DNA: TGTGCCAGCAGCCTTAGAGAGACTGGCACTGAAGCTTTCTTT

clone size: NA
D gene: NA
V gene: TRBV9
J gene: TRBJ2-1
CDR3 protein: CASSVGLGDGEQFF
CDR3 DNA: TGTGCCAGCAGCGTAGGGCTAGGTGATGGTGAGCAGTTCTTC

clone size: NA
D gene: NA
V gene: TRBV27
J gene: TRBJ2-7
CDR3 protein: CASSYSSGAWVYEQYF
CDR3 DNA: TGTGCCAGCAGTTATTCGAGCGGTGCCTGGGTTTACGAGCAGTACTTC

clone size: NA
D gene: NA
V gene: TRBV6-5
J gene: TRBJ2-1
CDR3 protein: CATGLEAYNEQFF
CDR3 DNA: TGTGCCACCGGGCTTGAGGCCTACAATGAGCAGTTCTTC

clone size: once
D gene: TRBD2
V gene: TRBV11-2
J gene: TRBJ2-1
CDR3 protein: CASSFPSGRVTNEQFF
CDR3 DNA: TGTGCCAGCAGCTTTCCTAGCGGGAGGGTCACCAATGAGCAGTTCTTC

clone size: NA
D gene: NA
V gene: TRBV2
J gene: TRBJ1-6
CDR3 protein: CASSESRINNSPLHF
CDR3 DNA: TGTGCCAGCAGTGAAAGTCGGATCAATAATTCACCCCTCCACTTT

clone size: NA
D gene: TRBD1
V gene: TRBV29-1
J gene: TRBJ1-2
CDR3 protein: CSVMGQGEGYGYTF
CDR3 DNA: TGCAGCGTAATGGGACAGGGGGAGGGCTATGGCTACACCTTC

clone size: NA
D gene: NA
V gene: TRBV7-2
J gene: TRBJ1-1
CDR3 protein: CASSFPGGTEAFF
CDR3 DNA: TGTGCCAGCAGCTTTCCGGGGGGCACTGAAGCTTTCTTT

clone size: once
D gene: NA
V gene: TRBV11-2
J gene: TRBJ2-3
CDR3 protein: CASSLIRGPDTQYF
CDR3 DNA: TGTGCCAGCAGCTTAATTCGGGGCCCAGATACGCAGTATTTT

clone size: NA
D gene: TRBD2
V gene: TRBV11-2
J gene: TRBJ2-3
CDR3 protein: CASSTPTSGGDTQYF
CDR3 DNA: TGTGCCAGCAGCACCCCGACTAGCGGGGGTGATACGCAGTATTTT

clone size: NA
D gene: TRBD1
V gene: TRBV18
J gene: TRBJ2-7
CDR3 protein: CASSPGTGYYEQYF
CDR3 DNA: TGTGCCAGCTCACCCGGGACAGGGTACTACGAGCAGTACTTC

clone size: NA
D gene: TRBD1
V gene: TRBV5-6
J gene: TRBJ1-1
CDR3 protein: CASSLAGGRGTEAFF
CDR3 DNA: TGTGCCAGCAGCTTGGCAGGGGGCCGGGGCACTGAAGCTTTCTTT

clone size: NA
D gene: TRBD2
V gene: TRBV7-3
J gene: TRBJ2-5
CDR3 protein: CASSLIETGTSEQETQYF
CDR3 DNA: TGTGCCAGCAGCTTAATCGAAACAGGGACTAGCGAGCAAGAGACCCAGTACTTC

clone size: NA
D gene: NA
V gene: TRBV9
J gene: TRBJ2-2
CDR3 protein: CASSVGGTNTGELFF
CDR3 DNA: TGTGCCAGCAGCGTTGGCGGGACGAACACCGGGGAGCTGTTTTTT

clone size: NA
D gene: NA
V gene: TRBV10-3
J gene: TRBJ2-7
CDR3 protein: CAISERGAIYEQYF
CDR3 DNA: TGTGCCATCAGTGAACGGGGGGCTATCTACGAGCAGTACTTC

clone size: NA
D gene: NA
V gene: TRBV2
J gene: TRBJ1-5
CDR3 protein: CASSAPGARQPQHF
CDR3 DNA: TGTGCCAGCAGTGCCCCGGGTGCTCGGCAGCCCCAGCATTTT

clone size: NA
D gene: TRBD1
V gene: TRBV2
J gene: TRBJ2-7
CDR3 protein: CASGQDDYEQYF
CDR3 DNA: TGTGCCTCGGGACAGGATGACTACGAGCAGTACTTC

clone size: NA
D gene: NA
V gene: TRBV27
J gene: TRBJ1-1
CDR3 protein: CASSPRGVLLGTEAFF
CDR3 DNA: TGTGCCAGCAGTCCAAGGGGGGTCCTCCTAGGGACTGAAGCTTTCTTT

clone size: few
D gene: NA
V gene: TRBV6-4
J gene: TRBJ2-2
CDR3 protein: CASSEGEHGELFF
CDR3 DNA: TGTGCCAGCAGTGAGGGGGAACACGGGGAGCTGTTTTTT

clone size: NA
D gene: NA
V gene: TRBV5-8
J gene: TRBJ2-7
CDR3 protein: CASSPERGGQYF
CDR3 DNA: TGTGCCAGCAGCCCCGAGAGAGGAGGGCAGTACTTC

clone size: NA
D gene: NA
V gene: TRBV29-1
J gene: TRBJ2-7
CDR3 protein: CSVTRAGEQYF
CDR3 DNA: TGCAGCGTTACCCGGGCGGGCGAGCAGTACTTC

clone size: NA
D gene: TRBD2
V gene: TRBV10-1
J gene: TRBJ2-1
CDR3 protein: CASSGSGSSYNEQFF
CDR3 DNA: TGCGCCAGCAGTGGGAGCGGGAGCTCCTACAATGAGCAGTTCTTC

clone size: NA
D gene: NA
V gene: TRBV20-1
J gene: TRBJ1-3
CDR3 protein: CSASPGTTGNTIYF
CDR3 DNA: TGCAGTGCTAGTCCCGGGACTACGGGAAACACCATATATTTT

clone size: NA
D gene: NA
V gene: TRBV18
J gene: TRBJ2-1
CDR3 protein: CASSLTSLSYNEQFF
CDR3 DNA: TGTGCCAGCTCCCTCACTAGCCTCTCCTACAATGAGCAGTTCTTC

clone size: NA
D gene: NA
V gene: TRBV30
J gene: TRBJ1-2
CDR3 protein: CAWSVIQGSNYGYTF
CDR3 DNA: TGTGCCTGGAGTGTAATCCAGGGGAGTAATTATGGCTACACCTTC

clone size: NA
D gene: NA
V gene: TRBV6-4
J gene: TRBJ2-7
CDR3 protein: CASSDGIRGVFTYEQYF
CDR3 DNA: TGTGCCAGCAGTGACGGTATTAGGGGGGTTTTCACCTACGAGCAGTACTTC

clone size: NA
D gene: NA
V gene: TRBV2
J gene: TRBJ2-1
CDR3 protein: CASSERGRSKSSGGFGEQFF
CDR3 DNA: TGTGCCAGCAGTGAAAGAGGGAGGTCCAAGAGTAGCGGAGGGTTCGGTGAGCAGTTCTTC

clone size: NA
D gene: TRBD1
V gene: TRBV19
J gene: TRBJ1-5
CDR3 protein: CASKGLTGGNQPQHF
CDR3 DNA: TGTGCCAGTAAGGGCCTGACAGGGGGGAATCAGCCCCAGCATTTT

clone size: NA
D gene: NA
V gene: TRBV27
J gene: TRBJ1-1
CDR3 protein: CASSLGEGNTEAFF
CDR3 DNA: TGTGCCAGCTCCCTTGGAGAGGGAAACACTGAAGCTTTCTTT

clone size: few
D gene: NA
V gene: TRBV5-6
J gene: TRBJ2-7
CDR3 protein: CASSFGGNSYEQYF
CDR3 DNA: TGTGCCAGCAGCTTTGGGGGAAACTCCTACGAGCAGTACTTC

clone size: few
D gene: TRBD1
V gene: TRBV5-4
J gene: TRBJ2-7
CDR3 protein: CASSVPGQGPGQYF
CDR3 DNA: TGTGCCAGCAGCGTGCCGGGACAGGGGCCGGGGCAGTACTTC

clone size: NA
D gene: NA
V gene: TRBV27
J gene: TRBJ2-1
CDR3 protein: CASSLSQFSSYNEQFF
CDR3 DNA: TGTGCCAGCAGTTTAAGCCAGTTTAGCTCCTACAATGAGCAGTTCTTC

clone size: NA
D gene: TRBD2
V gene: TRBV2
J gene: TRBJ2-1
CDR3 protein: CASPLGGTSGAKSYNEQFF
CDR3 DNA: TGTGCCAGCCCCCTGGGTGGGACTAGCGGGGCAAAATCCTACAATGAGCAGTTCTTC

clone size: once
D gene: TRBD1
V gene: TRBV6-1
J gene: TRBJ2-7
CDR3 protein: CASSDRGSYEQYF
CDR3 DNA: TGTGCCAGCAGTGACAGGGGGTCTTACGAGCAGTACTTC

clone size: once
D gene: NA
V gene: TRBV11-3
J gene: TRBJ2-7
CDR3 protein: CASSFLGGSTEQYF
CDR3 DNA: TGTGCCAGCAGCTTCCTAGGCGGGTCCACCGAGCAGTACTTC